One sample yielded the 13 T cell receptor beta chains listed below, sequenced in a study of shared clonotypes between healthy human individuals. TCRdb's copy holds only in-frame clones and misses some; the assay was immunoSEQ multiplex PCR. This sample has fewer than 1.4 million clones; 78% occur once, and the top ten carry 0.5% to 0.65%. The sequenced sample consisted of memory CD4+ T cells from PBMCs. Subset meaning: CD45RA-negative fraction. Receptors were obtained from a man younger than 35 in good health. Some clones in this sample may be carry-over from other donors' samples.

The chain joins TRBV20-1 to TRBJ2-7; D is ambiguous. Germline lookup yields CDR1 DFQATT and CDR2 SNEGSKA (reference sequence). Between the trimmed V and J ends, which lost 6 bases and 3 bases, there was a span of 9 bases. The CDR3 is made up of 11 amino acids. The CDR3 region has the DNA TGCAGTGCCGTCTCCGGCTACGAGCAGTACTTC. It is translated as CSAVSGYEQYF.

This clone appeared many times. J is TRBJ1-5 and V is TRBV28; TRBD1 agrees at 8 bases. In germline, CDR1 is MDHEN, CDR2 SYDVKM. Trimming at V came to 6 bases and at J to 9 bases, leaving 10 bases not matched to a gene. There are 14 residues in the CDR3. The CDR3 reads CASSRAGGGRPQHF. CDR3 DNA: TGTGCCAGCAGCCGGGCAGGGGGCGGGAGGCCCCAGCATTTT.

Notes on this clone: A much larger clone lies one base from this, so it may be a read error. V gene TRBV6-5 combines with J gene TRBJ2-2, with a tentative D call TRBD2 (5 bases). This CDR3 has 14 amino acids. Per germline, CDR1 MNHEY and CDR2 SVGAGI. In nucleotides, the CDR3 is TGTGCCAGCAGTCCTAGACTAAACATCGGGGAGCTGTTTTTT. The encoded protein is CASSPRLNIGELFF.

The chain uses TRBV4-3 and TRBJ1-2; the D gene is possibly TRBD1 (5 bases). The ends were cut back, 0 bases at V and 5 bases at J, with 16 bases in the middle. Germline values: CDR1 LGHNA, CDR2 YSLEER. This CDR3 has 16 amino acids. The CDR3 DNA is TGCGCCAGCAGCCAAGACCCCCGGGCGGGGGGGTATGGCTACACCTTC. This codes for CASSQDPRAGGYGYTF.

The rearrangement uses TRBV28 and TRBJ2-1, with 7 bases lining up with TRBD1. From germline, CDR1 is MDHEN and CDR2 SYDVKM. J lost 1 base, V lost 6 bases, and 0 bases had no gene match. The CDR3 spans 13 residues. The CDR3 reads CASRGQSYNEQFF. The DNA of the CDR3 is TGTGCCAGCAGGGGACAGTCCTACAATGAGCAGTTCTTC.

The V call is TRBV2, the J call TRBJ2-3, with 8 bases identical to TRBD2. Looked up from germline, CDR1 is SNHLY and CDR2 is FYNNEI. The junction had 7 bases not matched to a gene; V was cut back by 6 bases and J by 2 bases. The CDR3 extends over 15 amino acids. The CDR3 region has the DNA TGTGCCAGCAGCCGGGAGGGAGGGGCCACAGATACGCAGTATTTT. Translation gives CASSREGGATDTQYF.

This clone was counted a few times. The chain uses TRBV27 and TRBJ1-5, with a possible D match to TRBD1 (5 bases). Per germline, CDR1 MNHEY and CDR2 SMNVEV (reference sequence). V dropped 3 bases and J dropped 7 bases, with 13 bases sitting between them. The CDR3 consists of 14 residues. The CDR3 nucleotides are TGTGCCAGCAGTTTCGCCCGGGGGGGACAGCCCCAGCATTTT. Translated: CASSFARGGQPQHF.

The chain combines TRBV7-2 with TRBJ2-7; D is ambiguous. The length of the CDR3 is 15 residues. V was clipped by 2 bases and J by 0 bases, with 11 bases between them. The germline V gene encodes CDR1 SGHTA and CDR2 FQGNSA. The CDR3: CASSLSFYYSYEQYF. Here the CDR3 DNA reads TGTGCCAGCAGCTTATCCTTCTACTACTCCTACGAGCAGTACTTC. The variable domain in full, completed from reference TRBV7-2 and TRBJ2-7, reads GAGVSQSPSNKVTEKGKDVELRCDPISGHTALYWYRQSLGQGLEFLIYFQGNSAPDKSGLPSDRFSAERTGGSVSTLTIQRTQQEDSAVYLCASSLSFYYSYEQYFGPGTRLTVT.

The chain carries TRBV9 and TRBJ2-2; D gene ambiguous. CDR1 and CDR2 from the germline V gene are SGDLS and YYNGEE. V was trimmed by 1 base and J by 0 bases, leaving 7 bases between them. The CDR3 is made up of 15 amino acids. In DNA, the CDR3 is TGTGCCAGCAGCGTATATCAGGCGAACACCGGGGAGCTGTTTTTT. Its protein product is CASSVYQANTGELFF.

J is TRBJ2-7 and V is TRBV6-1; 9 bases are shared with TRBD1. From germline, CDR1 is MNHNS and CDR2 SASEGT. The V and J ends lost 4 bases and 5 bases, in that order; junction bases with no gene match: 6. The CDR3 length is 14 residues. CDR3 in amino acids: CASSVRQGVDEQYF. DNA for the CDR3: TGTGCCAGCAGTGTGCGACAGGGGGTAGACGAGCAGTACTTC.

About this clone: Distinct nucleotide sequences in the sample also encode this CDR3. This chain connects TRBV5-1 to TRBJ2-7; no clear D. This CDR3 is 14 amino acids long. The V gene's germline CDR1 is SGHRS and CDR2 YFSETQ. Trimming removed 0 bases at V and 0 bases at J, with 7 bases between. CDR3 sequence reads: CASSLVPSSYEQYF. The CDR3 DNA follows: TGCGCCAGCAGCTTGGTTCCCAGCTCCTACGAGCAGTACTTC. Full variable domain (remainder filled in from reference TRBV5-1 and TRBJ2-7): KAGVTQTPRYLIKTRGQQVTLSCSPISGHRSVSWYQQTPGQGLQFLFEYFSETQRNKGNFPGRFSGRQFSNSRSEMNVSTLELGDSALYLCASSLVPSSYEQYFGPGTRLTVT.

In this sample, this clone turned up once. The chain couples TRBV5-5 to TRBJ2-1; D may be TRBD1 (5 bases). Trimming took 0 bases from V and 5 from J, leaving 21 bases between them. The CDR3 covers 18 residues. The germline gives CDR1 SGHKS, CDR2 YYEKEE (reference sequence). The CDR3 nucleotides read TGTGCCAGCAGCTTGGAAGACGGATTCAGGGTGATGAACAATGAGCAGTTCTTC. Encoded protein: CASSLEDGFRVMNNEQFF.

The V and J genes are TRBV7-9 and TRBJ1-1; D remains unclear. The germline V and J ends were trimmed by 5 bases and 1 base, with 14 bases remaining between them. This CDR3 region has 15 residues. Germline loops: CDR1 SEHNR, CDR2 FQNEAQ (reference sequence). The CDR3 DNA reads TGTGCCAGCAGCCACGCCCCAGACAAGAACACTGAAGCTTTCTTT. This translates into CASSHAPDKNTEAFF.